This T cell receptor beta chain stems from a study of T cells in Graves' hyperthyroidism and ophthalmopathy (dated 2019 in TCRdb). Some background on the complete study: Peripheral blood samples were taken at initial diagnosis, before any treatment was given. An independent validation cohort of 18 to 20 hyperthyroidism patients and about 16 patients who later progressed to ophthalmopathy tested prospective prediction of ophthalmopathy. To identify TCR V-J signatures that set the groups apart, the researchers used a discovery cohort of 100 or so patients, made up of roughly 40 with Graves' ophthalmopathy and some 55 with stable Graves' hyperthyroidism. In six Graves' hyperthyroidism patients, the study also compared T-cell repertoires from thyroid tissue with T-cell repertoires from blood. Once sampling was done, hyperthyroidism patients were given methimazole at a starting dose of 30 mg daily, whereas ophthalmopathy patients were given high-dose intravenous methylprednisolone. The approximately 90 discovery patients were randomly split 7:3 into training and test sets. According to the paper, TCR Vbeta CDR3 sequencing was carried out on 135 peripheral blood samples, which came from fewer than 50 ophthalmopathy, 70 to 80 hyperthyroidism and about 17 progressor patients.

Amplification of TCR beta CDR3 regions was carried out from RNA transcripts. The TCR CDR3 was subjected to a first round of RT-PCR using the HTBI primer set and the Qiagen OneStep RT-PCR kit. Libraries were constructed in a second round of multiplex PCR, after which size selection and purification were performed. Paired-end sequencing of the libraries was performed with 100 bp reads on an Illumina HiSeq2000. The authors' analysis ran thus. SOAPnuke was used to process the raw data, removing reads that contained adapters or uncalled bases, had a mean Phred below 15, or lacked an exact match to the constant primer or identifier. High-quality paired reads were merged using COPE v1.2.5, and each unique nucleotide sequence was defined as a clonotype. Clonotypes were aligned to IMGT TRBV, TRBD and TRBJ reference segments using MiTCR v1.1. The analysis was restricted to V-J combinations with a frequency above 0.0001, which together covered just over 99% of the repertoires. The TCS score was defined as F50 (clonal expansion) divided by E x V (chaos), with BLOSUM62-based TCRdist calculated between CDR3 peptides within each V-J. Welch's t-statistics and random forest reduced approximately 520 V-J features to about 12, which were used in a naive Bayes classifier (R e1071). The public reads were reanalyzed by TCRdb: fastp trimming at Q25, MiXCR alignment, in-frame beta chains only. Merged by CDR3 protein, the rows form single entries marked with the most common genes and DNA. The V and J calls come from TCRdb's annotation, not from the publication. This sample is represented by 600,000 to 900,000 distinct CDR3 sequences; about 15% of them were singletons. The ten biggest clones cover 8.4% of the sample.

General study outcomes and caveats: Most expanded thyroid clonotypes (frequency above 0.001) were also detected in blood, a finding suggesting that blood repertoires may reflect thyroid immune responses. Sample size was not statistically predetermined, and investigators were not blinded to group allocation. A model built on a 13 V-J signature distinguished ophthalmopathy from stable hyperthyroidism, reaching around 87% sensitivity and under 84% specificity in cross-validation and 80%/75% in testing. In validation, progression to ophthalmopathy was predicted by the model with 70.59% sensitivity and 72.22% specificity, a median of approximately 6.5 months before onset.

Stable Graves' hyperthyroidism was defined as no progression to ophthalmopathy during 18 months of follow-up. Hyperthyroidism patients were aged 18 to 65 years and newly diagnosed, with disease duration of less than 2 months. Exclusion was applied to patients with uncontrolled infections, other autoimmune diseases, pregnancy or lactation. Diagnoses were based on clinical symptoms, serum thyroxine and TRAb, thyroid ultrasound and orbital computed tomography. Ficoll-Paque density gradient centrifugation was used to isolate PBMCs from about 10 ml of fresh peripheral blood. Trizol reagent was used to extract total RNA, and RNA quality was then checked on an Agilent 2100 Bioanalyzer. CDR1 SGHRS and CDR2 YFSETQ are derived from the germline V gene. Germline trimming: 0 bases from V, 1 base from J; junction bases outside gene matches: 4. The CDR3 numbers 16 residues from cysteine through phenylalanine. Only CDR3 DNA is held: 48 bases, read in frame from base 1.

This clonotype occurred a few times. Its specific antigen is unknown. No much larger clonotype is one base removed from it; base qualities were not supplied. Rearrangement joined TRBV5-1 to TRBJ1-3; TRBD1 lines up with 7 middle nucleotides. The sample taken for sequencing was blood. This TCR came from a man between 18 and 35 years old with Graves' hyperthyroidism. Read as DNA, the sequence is TGCGCCAGCAGCTTGGCTGCAGGGGGGTCTGGAAACACCATATATTTT. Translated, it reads CASSLAAGGSGNTIYF. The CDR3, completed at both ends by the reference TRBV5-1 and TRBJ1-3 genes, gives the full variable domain KAGVTQTPRYLIKTRGQQVTLSCSPISGHRSVSWYQQTPGQGLQFLFEYFSETQRNKGNFPGRFSGRQFSNSRSEMNVSTLELGDSALYLCASSLAAGGSGNTIYFGEGSWLTVV.